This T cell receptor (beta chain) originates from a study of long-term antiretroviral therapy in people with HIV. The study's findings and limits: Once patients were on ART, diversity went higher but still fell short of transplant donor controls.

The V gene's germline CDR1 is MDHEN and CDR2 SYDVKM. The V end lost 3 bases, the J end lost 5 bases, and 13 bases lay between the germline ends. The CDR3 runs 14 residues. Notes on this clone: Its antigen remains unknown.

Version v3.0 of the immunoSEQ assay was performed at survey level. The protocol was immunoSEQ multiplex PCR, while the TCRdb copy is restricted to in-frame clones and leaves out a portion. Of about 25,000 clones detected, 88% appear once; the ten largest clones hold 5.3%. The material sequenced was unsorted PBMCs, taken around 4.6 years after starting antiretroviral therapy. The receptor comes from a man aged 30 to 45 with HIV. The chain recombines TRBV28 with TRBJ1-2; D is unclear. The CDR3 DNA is TGTGCCAGCAGTTTCTATCAGGTCTCGTATGGCTACACCTTC. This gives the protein CASSFYQVSYGYTF.